This TCR beta chain was retrieved from a study of blood T cell repertoires in COVID-19. Libraries were prepared by immunoSEQ multiplex PCR; TCRdb keeps only in-frame clonotypes and omits some of them. The sample contains roughly 150,000 clones, roughly nine tenths of which appear only once. Germline CDR1 and CDR2: SGDLS and YYNGEE. V lost 0 bases and J lost 4; bases outside the gene matches: 3. There are 14 residues in the CDR3. The source material was peripheral blood. This sequence originates from a woman aged 40 to 49 with acute or convalescent COVID-19. The chain employs TRBV9 and TRBJ1-2; 7 bases fit TRBD1. The CDR3 is CASSVGQGGYGYTF. CDR3 sequence (DNA): TGTGCCAGCAGCGTAGGACAGGGAGGCTATGGCTACACCTTC.